The source of this TCR beta chain is a study of cytomegalovirus exposure and HLA in healthy donors. The study, taken as a whole, reports: Later analysis identified a missense DCLRE1C variant that was linked to TCR beta V- and J-gene trimming.

Trimming removed 6 bases from V and 7 bases from J, with 15 bases in between. Germline V gene sequence: CDR1 MDHEN, CDR2 SYDVKM. The CDR3 totals 13 residues. About this clone: Antigen: not known.

Vbeta (60) and Jbeta (13) primers were used in the PCR. Some clones are missing from TCRdb's copy, which holds only in-frame ones; the method was immunoSEQ multiplex PCR. Of 150,000 to 200,000 clones detected, roughly 80% appear once; the ten largest clones hold around 13%. The receptor was derived from a woman aged 50 to 60 in good health and CMV-seronegative. The chain is built from TRBV28 and TRBJ1-2; no clear D gene. Sample: PBMCs. The CDR3 region is CASSRLSISGYTF. For the CDR3, the DNA is TGTGCCAGCAGCCGCCTTTCTATAAGTGGCTACACCTTC.